The subject of this entry is one TCR beta chain. Its antigen is not yet known. No base-level quality is on record; no much larger clone is a single base apart. This specimen belongs to a study of T cell responses to AZD1222 COVID-19 vaccine (dated by TCRdb to about 2021). In terms of the full investigation: AZD1222 recipients given second doses at about 4 weeks or at about 12 weeks were pooled, since spike-specific TCR depth and breadth were not found to differ between the two schedules. A total of 240 or so trial participants underwent TCR sequencing, of whom roughly 210 had received two doses of AZD1222 and some 25 had received two doses of the MenACWY control vaccine. Trial participants were enrolled by age into 18-55, 56-69 and 70-plus year subgroups, with roughly 160, 29 and 62 TCR-sequenced participants respectively. Paper-wide results and their limitations: Epitopes outside the regions mutated in the B.1.351 and B.1.1.7 variants were reportedly recognized by nearly half of the unique spike-specific TCRs. Vaccine-associated CD4 TCRs spanned the whole spike protein, with dominant responses in regions 160-218 and 743-854. A significant rise in spike-specific TCR breadth and depth was observed after two AZD1222 doses relative to day 0 and relative to MenACWY recipients. No day 14 peak-response samples were available, so repertoires were characterized only after the peak T cell response. In the small 56-69-year group, the increase in depth fell short of significance, most likely because of low power. Conclusions about previously exposed vaccinees are limited, since just five or six AZD1222 recipients were seropositive for SARS-CoV-2 at baseline. Participants were mostly white British, with more females than males. The authors suggested clonal diversity may have been underestimated.

CDR1 and CDR2, looked up from the germline V gene (reference sequence), are LGHDT and YNNKEL. Measured from the cysteine to the phenylalanine, the CDR3 is 14 residues long. The only DNA kept is the CDR3, 42 bases in frame from the first base. V gives up 4 bases and J gives up 8 bases, and the segment between their germline ends measures 15 bases. The CDR3 regions of human TCRbeta chains were analyzed by immunosequencing. The authors processed their data as follows. TCRs in the repertoires were matched against a reference library of SARS-CoV-2-specific TCRs that had been generated with the MIRA antigen-specificity platform. Breadth was defined as the fraction of unique TCRs that were SARS-CoV-2-associated. Depth was defined as the fraction of total T cells that were SARS-CoV-2-associated. Using the MIRA data, every spike-specific TCR was mapped to the spike region that the TCR reacted to and assigned to either a CD4 or a CD8 class. Log10-transformed breadth and depth values were compared by one-way ANOVA with Sidak's multiple comparisons tests. TCRdb limited this immuneACCESS table to in-frame rearrangements with V and J called. A share of clones is missing; checked studies link under half to unresolved V genes, and the rest is unexplained. V and J calls plus clone size are reproduced from that table; the DNA served to infer D and trimming. The table for this sample lists more than 150,000 clones; around 88% of them were counted only once. Approximately 0.49% of the sample comes from the top ten.

The sample's time point label, in plain terms: baseline before first vaccination. Samples from vaccinated people were obtained from the UK trials COV001 and COV002, which included a single-blind randomized controlled phase 2/3 trial of AZD1222 (ChAdOx1 nCoV-19) in healthy adults. For TCRbeta chain sequencing, PBMC samples from trial participants were taken at day 0 and at day 28 after the second dose. This sequence uses TRBV3-1 (or the pseudogene TRBV3-2) and TRBJ2-1; the D gene lacks a confident call. This sequence was found in an adult in good health. The specimen was peripheral blood, collected on day 0 of AZD1222 vaccination. At the DNA level, the sequence is TGTGCCAGCAGCCGGTCAGAGAGCATCGATGAGCAGTTCTTC. Its product reads: CASSRSESIDEQFF.